Presented here are 10 T cell receptor beta chains from one specimen sequenced in a study of blood T cell repertoires in COVID-19. The table came from immunoSEQ multiplex PCR; TCRdb's copy has only in-frame clones and leaves some out. The sample yields 350,000 to 450,000 clones, 89% seen once. The sample consisted of peripheral blood. The receptors shown here come from a woman aged 40-49 years with COVID-19, enrolled during active disease.

The chain joins TRBV18 to TRBJ1-1; TRBD1 matches at 8 bases. The length of the CDR3 is 16 residues. Germline loops: CDR1 KGHSH, CDR2 LQKENI. Trimming cost V 3 bases and J 11 bases; bases outside gene matches: 17. In DNA form, the CDR3 reads TGTGCCAGCTCACCGGACAGGGTCGGTAAGGTAAACGCGGCTTTCTTT. Amino acids: CASSPDRVGKVNAAFF.

The chain links TRBV9 to TRBJ2-7, with 7 bases lining up with TRBD2. The CDR3 sequence is 15 residues long. V was pared by 4 bases and J by 2 bases, with 9 bases of the junction left unmatched. Germline assignment: CDR1 SGDLS and CDR2 YYNGEE. This chain's CDR3 is CASSLRASGAYEQYF. For the CDR3, the DNA is TGTGCCAGCAGCCTCAGGGCTAGCGGTGCCTACGAGCAGTACTTC. Supplemented by reference TRBV9 and TRBJ2-7, the full variable domain reads DSGVTQTPKHLITATGQRVTLRCSPRSGDLSVYWYQQSLDQGLQFLIQYYNGEERAKGNILERFSAQQFPDLHSELNLSSLELGDSALYFCASSLRASGAYEQYFGPGTRLTVT.

The chain has TRBV29-1 and TRBJ2-1; 8 nucleotides align to TRBD2. Trimming removed 3 bases from V and 3 bases from J; junction bases left unmatched: 4. Germline-derived CDR1 and CDR2 are SQVTM and ANQGSEA. The CDR3 is 14 amino acids. CDR3 loop: CSVEGLVIYNEQFF. The CDR3 DNA is TGCAGCGTTGAGGGACTAGTGATCTACAATGAGCAGTTCTTC.

J is TRBJ1-1 and V is TRBV19; 8 positions agree with TRBD1. V gave up 3 bases and J gave up 4 bases; unmatched junction bases: 7. CDR3 length: 15 amino acids. Germline lookup yields CDR1 LNHDA and CDR2 SQIVND (reference sequence). DNA for the CDR3: TGTGCCAGTAGTATGCGCCTAACAGGGGGCACTGAAGCTTTCTTT. Its translation is CASSMRLTGGTEAFF.

This clone was detected once. The gene calls are TRBV5-1 and TRBJ1-1, with 7 bases lining up with TRBD1. The ends lost 0 bases at V and 3 bases at J; junction bases unmatched: 8. CDR1 is SGHRS, CDR2 YFSETQ, per germline. This CDR3 region has 16 residues. Here the CDR3 DNA reads TGCGCCAGCAGCTTGGTCCCTATAGACAGGGACACTGAAGCTTTCTTT. Protein sequence: CASSLVPIDRDTEAFF.

This clone was observed once. The gene calls are TRBV11-1 and TRBJ1-2; TRBD1 matches at 9 bases. Germline lookup yields CDR1 SGHAT and CDR2 FQDESV (reference sequence). The CDR3 runs 14 residues. V was clipped by 5 bases and J by 3 bases; unmatched bases: 4. This CDR3 is CASSIRQGDYGYTF. CDR3 sequence (DNA): TGTGCCAGCAGCATCAGACAGGGGGACTATGGCTACACCTTC.

The rearrangement links TRBV7-9 to TRBJ2-3, with 9 bases matching TRBD1. Germline CDR1 is SEHNR and CDR2 is FQNEAQ (reference sequence). V dropped 4 bases and J dropped 1; count of bases not matched to a gene: 6. This CDR3 comprises 16 residues. In DNA, the CDR3 is TGTGCCAGCAGCTCCCCACAGGGGGCAGGCACAGATACGCAGTATTTT. It translates to CASSSPQGAGTDTQYF. The complete variable domain, with remaining parts taken from reference TRBV7-9 and TRBJ2-3, reads DTGVSQNPRHKITKRGQNVTFRCDPISEHNRLYWYRQTLGQGPEFLTYFQNEAQLEKSRLLSDRFSAERPKGSFSTLEIQRTEQGDSAMYLCASSSPQGAGTDTQYFGPGTRLTVL.

The chain links TRBV30 to TRBJ2-6; possible D gene TRBD1, 5 bases. The germline V gene has CDR1 GTSNPN and CDR2 SVGIG (reference sequence). V shed 4 bases and J shed 0 bases, with 16 bases lying between them. CDR3 length equals 17 residues. CDR3 sequence (DNA): TGTGCCTGGACCCGGACAAGGGGCATCTCTGGGGCCAACGTCCTGACTTTC. It is translated as CAWTRTRGISGANVLTF.

This chain connects TRBV9 to TRBJ1-2; a weak D match, TRBD1 (5 bases). Per germline, CDR1 SGDLS and CDR2 YYNGEE. The V and J ends lost 1 base and 1 base respectively, with 11 bases between them. This CDR3 comprises 15 residues. The CDR3 spells CASSVWGSVNYGYTF. CDR3 bases: TGTGCCAGCAGCGTATGGGGCAGTGTTAACTATGGCTACACCTTC.

V gene TRBV6-1 combines with J gene TRBJ2-7; a possible D gene is TRBD2 (6 bases). The CDR3 has 14 amino acids. V dropped 3 bases and J dropped 3 bases, with 12 bases sitting between them. Germline CDR1 MNHNS, CDR2 SASEGT. The CDR3 loop is CASSEGWGLYEQYF. CDR3 nucleotides: TGTGCCAGCAGTGAGGGGTGGGGACTCTACGAGCAGTACTTC.